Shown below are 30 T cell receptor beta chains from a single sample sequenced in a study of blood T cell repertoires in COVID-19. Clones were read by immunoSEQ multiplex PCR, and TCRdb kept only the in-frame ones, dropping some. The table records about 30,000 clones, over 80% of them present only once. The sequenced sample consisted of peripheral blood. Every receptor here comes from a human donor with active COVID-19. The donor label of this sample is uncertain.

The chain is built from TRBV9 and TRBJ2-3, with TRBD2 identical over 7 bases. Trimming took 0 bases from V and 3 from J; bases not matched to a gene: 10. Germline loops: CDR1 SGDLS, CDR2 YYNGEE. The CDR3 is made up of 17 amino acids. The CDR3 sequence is CASSVGSGGSRTDTQYF. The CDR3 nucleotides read TGTGCCAGCAGCGTAGGGTCGGGCGGGAGTAGGACAGATACGCAGTATTTT.

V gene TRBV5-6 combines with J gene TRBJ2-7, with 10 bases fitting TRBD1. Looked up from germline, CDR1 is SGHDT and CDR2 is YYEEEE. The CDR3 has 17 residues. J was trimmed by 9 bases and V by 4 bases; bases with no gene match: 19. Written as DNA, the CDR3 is TGTGCCAGCAGCCTGGGGCGACAGGGGGCGCGGGGTAACCTGCAGTACTTC. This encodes CASSLGRQGARGNLQYF.

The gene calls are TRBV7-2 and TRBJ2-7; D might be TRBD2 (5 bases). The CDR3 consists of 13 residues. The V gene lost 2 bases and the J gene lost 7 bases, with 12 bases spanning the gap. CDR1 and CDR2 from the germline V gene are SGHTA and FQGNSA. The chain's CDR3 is CASSLSVSGEQYF. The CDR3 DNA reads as TGTGCCAGCAGCTTATCGGTGTCGGGAGAGCAGTACTTC.

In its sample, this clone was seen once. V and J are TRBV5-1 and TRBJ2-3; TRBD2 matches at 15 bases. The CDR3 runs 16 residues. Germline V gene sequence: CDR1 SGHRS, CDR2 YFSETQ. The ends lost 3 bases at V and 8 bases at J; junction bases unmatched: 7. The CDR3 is CASSSGGLAGGGTQYF. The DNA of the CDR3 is TGCGCCAGCAGCTCGGGGGGACTAGCGGGAGGAGGTACGCAGTATTTT. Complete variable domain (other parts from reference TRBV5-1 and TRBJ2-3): KAGVTQTPRYLIKTRGQQVTLSCSPISGHRSVSWYQQTPGQGLQFLFEYFSETQRNKGNFPGRFSGRQFSNSRSEMNVSTLELGDSALYLCASSSGGLAGGGTQYFGPGTRLTVL.

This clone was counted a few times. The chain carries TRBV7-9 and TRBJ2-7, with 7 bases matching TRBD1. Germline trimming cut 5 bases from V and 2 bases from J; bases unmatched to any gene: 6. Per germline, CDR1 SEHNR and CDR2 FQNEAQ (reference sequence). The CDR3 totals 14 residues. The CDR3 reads CASSRPDRAYEQYF. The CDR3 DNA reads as TGTGCCAGCAGCCGCCCCGACAGGGCCTACGAGCAGTACTTC.

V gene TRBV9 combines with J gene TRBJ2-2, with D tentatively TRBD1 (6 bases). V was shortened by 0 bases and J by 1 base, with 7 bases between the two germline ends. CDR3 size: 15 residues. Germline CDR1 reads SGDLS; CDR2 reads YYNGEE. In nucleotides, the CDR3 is TGTGCCAGCAGCGTAGGGGGGCGGAACACCGGGGAGCTGTTTTTT. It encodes CASSVGGRNTGELFF.

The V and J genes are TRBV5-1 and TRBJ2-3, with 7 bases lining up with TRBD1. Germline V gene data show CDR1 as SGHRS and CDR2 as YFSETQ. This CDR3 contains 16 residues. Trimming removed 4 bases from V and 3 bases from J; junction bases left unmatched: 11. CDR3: CASSPRQGGSTDTQYF. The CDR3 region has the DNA TGCGCCAGCAGCCCCCGACAGGGTGGTTCAACAGATACGCAGTATTTT.

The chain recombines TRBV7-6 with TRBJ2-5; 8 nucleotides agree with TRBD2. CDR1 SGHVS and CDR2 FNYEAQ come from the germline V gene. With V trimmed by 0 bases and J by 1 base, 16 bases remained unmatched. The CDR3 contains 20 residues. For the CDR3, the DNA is TGTGCCAGCAGCTTAGCGCTAAAGATTCGGCGGGGGGACACCCAAGAGACCCAGTACTTC. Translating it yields CASSLALKIRRGDTQETQYF.

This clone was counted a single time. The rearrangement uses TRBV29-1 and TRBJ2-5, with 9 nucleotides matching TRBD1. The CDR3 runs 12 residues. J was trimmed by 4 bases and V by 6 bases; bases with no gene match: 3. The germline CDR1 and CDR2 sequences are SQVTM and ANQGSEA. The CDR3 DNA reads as TGCAGCGTGGGGACAGGGTTAGAGACCCAGTACTTC. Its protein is CSVGTGLETQYF.

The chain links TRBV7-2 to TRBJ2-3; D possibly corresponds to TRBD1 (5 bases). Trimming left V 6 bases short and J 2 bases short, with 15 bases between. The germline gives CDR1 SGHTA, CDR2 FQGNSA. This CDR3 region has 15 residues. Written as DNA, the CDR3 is TGTGCCAGCAGAAGCCGACAGAGCTTCACAGATACGCAGTATTTT. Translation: CASRSRQSFTDTQYF. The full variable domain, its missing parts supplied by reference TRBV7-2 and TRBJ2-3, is GAGVSQSPSNKVTEKGKDVELRCDPISGHTALYWYRQSLGQGLEFLIYFQGNSAPDKSGLPSDRFSAERTGGSVSTLTIQRTQQEDSAVYLCASRSRQSFTDTQYFGPGTRLTVL.

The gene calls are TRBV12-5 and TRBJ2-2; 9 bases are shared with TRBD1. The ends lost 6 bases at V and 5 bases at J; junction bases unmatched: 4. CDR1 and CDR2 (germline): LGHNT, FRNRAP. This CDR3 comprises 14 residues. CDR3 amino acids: CASGQTGGTGELFF. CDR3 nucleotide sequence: TGTGCTAGTGGCCAGACAGGGGGGACCGGGGAGCTGTTTTTT.

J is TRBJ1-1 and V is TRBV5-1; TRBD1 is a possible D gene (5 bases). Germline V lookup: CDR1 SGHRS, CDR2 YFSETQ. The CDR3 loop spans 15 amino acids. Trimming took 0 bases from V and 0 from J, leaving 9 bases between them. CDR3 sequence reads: CASSLDRGMNTEAFF. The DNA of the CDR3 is TGCGCCAGCAGCTTGGATAGGGGAATGAACACTGAAGCTTTCTTT.

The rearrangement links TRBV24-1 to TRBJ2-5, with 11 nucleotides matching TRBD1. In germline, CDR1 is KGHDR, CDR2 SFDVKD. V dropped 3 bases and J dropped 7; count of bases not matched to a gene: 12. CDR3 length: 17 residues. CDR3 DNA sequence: TGTGCCACCAGTGATCCGACCGAGGACAGGGGGCGAAGGACCCAGTACTTC. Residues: CATSDPTEDRGRRTQYF.

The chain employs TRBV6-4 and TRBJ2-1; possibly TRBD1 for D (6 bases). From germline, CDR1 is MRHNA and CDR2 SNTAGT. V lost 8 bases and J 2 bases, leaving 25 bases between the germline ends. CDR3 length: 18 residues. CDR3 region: CASSLGDIPTPPYNEQFF. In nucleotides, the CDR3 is TGTGCCAGCTCCTTGGGGGACATCCCCACCCCCCCCTACAATGAGCAGTTCTTC.

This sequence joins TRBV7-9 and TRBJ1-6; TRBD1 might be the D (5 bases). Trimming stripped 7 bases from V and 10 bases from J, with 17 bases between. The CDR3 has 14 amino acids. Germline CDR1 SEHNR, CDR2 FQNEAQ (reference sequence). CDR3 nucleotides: TGTGCCAGCACCCCAGGGCCAGTCGGGTCACCCCTCCACTTT. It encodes CASTPGPVGSPLHF.

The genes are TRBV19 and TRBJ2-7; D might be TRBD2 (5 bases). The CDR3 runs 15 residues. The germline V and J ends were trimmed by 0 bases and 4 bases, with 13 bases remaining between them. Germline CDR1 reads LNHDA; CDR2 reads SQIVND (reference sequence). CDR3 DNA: TGTGCCAGTAGTATAGAAGGACGGAGGACGTACGAGCAGTACTTC. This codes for CASSIEGRRTYEQYF.

The CDR3 loop is CASSPPQGRYTEAFF. For the CDR3, the DNA is TGTGCCAGCAGCCCCCCGCAGGGAAGGTACACTGAAGCTTTCTTT. V usage is TRBV7-9 and J usage is TRBJ1-1; a weak D match, TRBD1 (5 bases). The CDR3 consists of 15 residues. Trimming pared 5 bases from V and 3 bases from J, leaving 16 bases between. CDR1 and CDR2 from the germline V gene are SEHNR and FQNEAQ (reference sequence).

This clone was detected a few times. This CDR3 reads CASSPGLAEETQYF. The DNA of the CDR3 is TGTGCCAGCAGCCCGGGACTAGCGGAAGAGACCCAGTACTTC. This rearrangement joins TRBV7-9 to TRBJ2-5; TRBD2 agrees at 11 bases. J was trimmed by 3 bases and V by 5 bases; bases with no gene match: 2. Germline V gene data show CDR1 as SEHNR and CDR2 as FQNEAQ (reference sequence). The CDR3 loop spans 14 amino acids.

The CDR3 loop is CASSIPAGQGSYEQYF. CDR3 nucleotides: TGTGCCAGTAGTATACCCGCTGGACAGGGGTCCTACGAGCAGTACTTC. The rearrangement links TRBV19 to TRBJ2-7; 9 nucleotides line up with TRBD1. CDR1 is LNHDA, CDR2 SQIVND, per germline (reference sequence). The CDR3 is 16 amino acids. V gave up 2 bases and J gave up 1 base; unmatched junction bases: 6. Looking up the rest from reference TRBV19 and TRBJ2-7 gives the full variable domain: DGGITQSPKYLFRKEGQNVTLSCEQNLNHDAMYWYRQDPGQGLRLIYYSQIVNDFQKGDIAEGYSVSREKKESFPLTVTSAQKNPTAFYLCASSIPAGQGSYEQYFGPGTRLTVT.

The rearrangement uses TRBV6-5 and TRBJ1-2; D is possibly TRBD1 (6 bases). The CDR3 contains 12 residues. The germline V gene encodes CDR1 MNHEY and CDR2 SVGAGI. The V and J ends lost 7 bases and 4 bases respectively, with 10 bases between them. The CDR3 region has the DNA TGTGCCAGCACCAGAGGGGGCTATGGCTACACCTTC. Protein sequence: CASTRGGYGYTF.

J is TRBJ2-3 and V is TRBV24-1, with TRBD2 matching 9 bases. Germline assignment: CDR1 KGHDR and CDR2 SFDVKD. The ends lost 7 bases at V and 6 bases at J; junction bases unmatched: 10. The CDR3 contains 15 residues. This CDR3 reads CATRASAGGPDTQYF. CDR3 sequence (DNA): TGTGCCACCAGGGCGTCAGCGGGAGGCCCGGATACGCAGTATTTT.

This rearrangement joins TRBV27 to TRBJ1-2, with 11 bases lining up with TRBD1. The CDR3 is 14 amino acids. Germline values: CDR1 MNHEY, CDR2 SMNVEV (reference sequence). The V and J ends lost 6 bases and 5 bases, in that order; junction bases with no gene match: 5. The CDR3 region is CASSGQGARYGYTF. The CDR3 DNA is TGTGCCAGCAGCGGACAGGGGGCGAGATATGGCTACACCTTC.

The CDR3 region is CASSIPGLAYEQYF. Written as DNA, the CDR3 is TGTGCCAGTAGTATTCCGGGACTAGCCTACGAGCAGTACTTC. V usage is TRBV19 and J usage is TRBJ2-7; TRBD2 matches at 8 bases. Germline assignment: CDR1 LNHDA and CDR2 SQIVND (reference sequence). Trimming took 3 bases from V and 2 from J; bases not matched to a gene: 3. This CDR3 comprises 14 residues.

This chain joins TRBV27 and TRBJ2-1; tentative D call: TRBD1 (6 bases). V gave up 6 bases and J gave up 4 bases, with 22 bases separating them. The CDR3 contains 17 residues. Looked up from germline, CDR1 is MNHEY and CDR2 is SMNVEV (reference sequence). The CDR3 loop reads CASSSPSEGDRYNEQFF. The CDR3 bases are TGTGCCAGCAGCTCCCCCAGTGAGGGGGATCGGTACAATGAGCAGTTCTTC.

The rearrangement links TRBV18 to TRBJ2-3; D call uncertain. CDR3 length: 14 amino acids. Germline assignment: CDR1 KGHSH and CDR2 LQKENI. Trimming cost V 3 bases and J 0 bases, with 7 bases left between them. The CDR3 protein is CASSPLTSTDTQYF. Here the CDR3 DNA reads TGTGCCAGCTCACCGCTCACTAGCACAGATACGCAGTATTTT.

Written as DNA, the CDR3 is TGCGCCAGCAGTGATGGGGACACCCACTATGGCTACACCTTC. It encodes CASSDGDTHYGYTF. The chain is built from TRBV10-2 and TRBJ1-2; possibly TRBD1 for D (6 bases). The CDR3 length is 14 residues. Germline values: CDR1 WSHSY, CDR2 SAAADI. V gave up 3 bases and J gave up 3 bases, with 11 bases separating them.

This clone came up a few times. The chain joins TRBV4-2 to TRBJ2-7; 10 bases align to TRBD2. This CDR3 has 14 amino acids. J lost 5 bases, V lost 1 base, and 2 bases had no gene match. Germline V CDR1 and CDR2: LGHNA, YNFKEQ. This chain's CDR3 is CASSQVLAGNEQYF. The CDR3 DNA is TGTGCCAGCAGCCAAGTACTAGCGGGGAACGAGCAGTACTTC.

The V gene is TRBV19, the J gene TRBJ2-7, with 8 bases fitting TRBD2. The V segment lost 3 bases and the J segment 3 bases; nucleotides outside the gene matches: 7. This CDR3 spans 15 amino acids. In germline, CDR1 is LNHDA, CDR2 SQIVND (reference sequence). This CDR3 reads CASSMAPGGIYEQYF. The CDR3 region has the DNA TGTGCCAGTAGTATGGCCCCGGGGGGGATCTACGAGCAGTACTTC.

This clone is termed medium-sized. The CDR3 coding sequence is TGTGCCAGCAGCGGGACAGGTGCTGAAGCTTTCTTT. Its translation is CASSGTGAEAFF. This chain joins TRBV12-3 or TRBV12-4 and TRBJ1-1; 8 bases fit TRBD1. The ends lost 6 bases at V and 6 bases at J; junction bases unmatched: 3. The CDR3 is made up of 12 amino acids.

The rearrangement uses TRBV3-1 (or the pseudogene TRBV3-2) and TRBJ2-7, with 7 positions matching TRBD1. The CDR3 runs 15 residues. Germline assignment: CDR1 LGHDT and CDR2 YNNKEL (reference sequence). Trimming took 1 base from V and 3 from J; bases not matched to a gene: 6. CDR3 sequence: CASSQAPGGFYEQYF. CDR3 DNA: TGTGCCAGCAGCCAAGCCCCAGGGGGTTTCTACGAGCAGTACTTC.